This TCR beta chain stems from a study of a mutant IDH1 vaccine in newly diagnosed glioma. Study as a whole: Vaccination started 4-6 weeks after radiotherapy alone, or with temozolomide cycles.

Time point noted: week 47, end of study. Doses of 300 ug of mutant IDH1 20-mer peptide were given with topical imiquimod. A word on this clone: Antigen unknown.

The length of the CDR3 is 17 residues. V dropped 6 bases and J dropped 3 bases, with 23 bases sitting between them. Germline lookup yields CDR1 SGHTA and CDR2 FQGNSA. Here immunoSEQ multiplex PCR was the method, and the copy in TCRdb shows in-frame clones only, minus some. The sample contains approximately 60,000 clones, 80% to 85% of which appear only once. The specimen was PBMCs, collected from a glioma patient whose treatment included an IDH1 peptide vaccine. The chain employs TRBV7-2 and TRBJ1-1, with TRBD1 as a possible D gene (5 bases). This clonotype originated in a man in his thirties or forties with glioma. The DNA of the CDR3 is TGTGCCAGCAGTATAGGTTGGACTCAGGGAGGGGACACTGAAGCTTTCTTT. It codes for CASSIGWTQGGDTEAFF.